The next 5 T cell receptor beta chains were all read from a single sample in a study of early stage breast cancer tumors. The data were produced by immunoSEQ multiplex PCR, yet TCRdb's version contains in-frame clones alone and is incomplete. The table shows over 20,000 clones, with roughly 67% occurring only once. The sequencing sample was made of breast tumor tissue. All receptors derive from a person in their 60s with breast cancer.

This chain joins TRBV7-8 and TRBJ1-1; maybe TRBD1 (6 bases). V lost 5 bases and J lost 3, with 7 bases in between. The germline V gene encodes CDR1 SGHVS and CDR2 FQNEAQ. The CDR3 extends over 12 amino acids. In nucleotides, the CDR3 is TGTGCCAGCAGCGGACAGTACACTGAAGCTTTCTTT. Protein product: CASSGQYTEAFF.

The chain couples TRBV6-6 to TRBJ2-3; 10 bases agree with TRBD2. The CDR3 is 15 residues long. J was trimmed by 4 bases and V by 7 bases; bases with no gene match: 8. Germline assignment: CDR1 MNHNY and CDR2 SVGAGI (reference sequence). The CDR3 loop reads CASTKPSGRPDTQYF. The CDR3, as DNA: TGTGCCAGCACCAAACCTAGCGGGAGACCAGATACGCAGTATTTT.

The chain carries TRBV7-8 and TRBJ1-2; no reliable D call. With 3 bases removed from V and 4 bases from J, the gap between germline ends came to 12 bases. The V gene's germline CDR1 is SGHVS and CDR2 FQNEAQ. This CDR3 region has 14 residues. The CDR3 nucleotides read TGTGCCAGCAGCTTTCAGCCACAGACCTATGGCTACACCTTC. Translation gives CASSFQPQTYGYTF. Together with reference TRBV7-8 and TRBJ1-2, the CDR3 gives the full variable domain: GAGVSQSPRYKVAKRGQDVALRCDPISGHVSLFWYQQALGQGPEFLTYFQNEAQLDKSGLPSDRFFAERPEGSVSTLKIQRTQQEDSAVYLCASSFQPQTYGYTFGSGTRLTVV.

The chain employs TRBV5-1 and TRBJ1-2, with D uncertain. The CDR3 sequence is 14 residues long. The V end lost 4 bases, the J end lost 7 bases, and 17 bases lay between the germline ends. Germline V gives CDR1 SGHRS, CDR2 YFSETQ. CDR3: CASSQDERSAGYTF. The DNA of the CDR3 is TGCGCCAGCAGCCAAGATGAGAGGTCCGCTGGCTACACCTTC. Full variable domain (missing parts from reference TRBV5-1 and TRBJ1-2): KAGVTQTPRYLIKTRGQQVTLSCSPISGHRSVSWYQQTPGQGLQFLFEYFSETQRNKGNFPGRFSGRQFSNSRSEMNVSTLELGDSALYLCASSQDERSAGYTFGSGTRLTVV.

The CDR3 DNA follows: TGTGCCAGTACCCTCAGACAGGGAAGACAGCCCCAGCATTTT. Translated: CASTLRQGRQPQHF. The chain couples TRBV19 to TRBJ1-5; 7 positions agree with TRBD1. J gave up 7 bases and V 7 bases, and 10 bases lay outside the gene matches. Germline V CDR1 and CDR2: LNHDA, SQIVND (reference sequence). There are 14 residues in the CDR3.